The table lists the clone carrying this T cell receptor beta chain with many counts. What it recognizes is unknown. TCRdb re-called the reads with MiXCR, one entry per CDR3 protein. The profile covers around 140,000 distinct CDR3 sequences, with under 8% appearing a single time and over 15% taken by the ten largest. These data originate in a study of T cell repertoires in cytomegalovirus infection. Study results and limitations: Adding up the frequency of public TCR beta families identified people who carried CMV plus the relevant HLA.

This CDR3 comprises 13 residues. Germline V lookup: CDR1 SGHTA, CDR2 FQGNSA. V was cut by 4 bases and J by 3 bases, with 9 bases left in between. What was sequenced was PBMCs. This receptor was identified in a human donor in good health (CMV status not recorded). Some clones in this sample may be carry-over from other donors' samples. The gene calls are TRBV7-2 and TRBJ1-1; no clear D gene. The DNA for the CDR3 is TGTGCCAGCAGCTCCCGAAGGGACACTGAAGCTTTCTTT. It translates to CASSSRRDTEAFF.